The 17 T cell receptor beta chains below were found in one sample sequenced in a study of identical twins' blood T cells. MiXCR, applied by TCRdb to the 5' RACE reads, yields one record per CDR3 protein. Here the sample spans 300,000 to 400,000 distinct CDR3 sequences, about 28% being singletons. Sequenced: PBMCs. The source is a woman aged 18-49 years in good health.

This clonotype was observed a few times. V gene TRBV5-6 combines with J gene TRBJ2-7; the D gene is possibly TRBD1 (5 bases). The length of the CDR3 is 17 residues. Germline CDR1 SGHDT, CDR2 YYEEEE. V lost 9 bases, J lost 2 bases, and 27 bases lay in between. In DNA, the CDR3 is TGTGCCAACCCGGAAGGGGTGACAGAAGCTAATACCTACGAGCAGTACTTC. It specifies CANPEGVTEANTYEQYF.

This clonotype was detected a few times. V usage is TRBV4-3 and J usage is TRBJ1-1; D remains ambiguous. This CDR3 contains 16 residues. The V gene's germline CDR1 is LGHNA and CDR2 YSLEER. V lost 0 bases, J lost 6 bases, and 17 bases lay in between. CDR3 loop: CASSQDPFQGYAEAFF. In DNA, the CDR3 is TGCGCCAGCAGCCAAGACCCCTTTCAAGGGTACGCTGAAGCTTTCTTT.

This chain joins TRBV4-1 and TRBJ1-4; a weak D match, TRBD1 (6 bases). The V gene's germline CDR1 is MGHRA and CDR2 YSYEKL. This CDR3 region has 15 residues. V lost 3 bases and J 1 base, leaving 9 bases between the germline ends. CDR3 sequence reads: CASSHLRGTNEKLFF. CDR3 coding DNA: TGCGCCAGCAGCCATCTCAGGGGAACTAATGAAAAACTGTTTTTT.

This clonotype was seen only a few times. The chain uses TRBV20-1 and TRBJ1-4; D is uncertain. This CDR3 comprises 12 residues. The V end was cut by 4 bases, the J end by 3 bases, with 6 bases between. Germline V lookup: CDR1 DFQATT, CDR2 SNEGSKA (reference sequence). The DNA for the CDR3 is TGCAGTGCTAAAAGGGCTAATGAAAAACTGTTTTTT. It is translated as CSAKRANEKLFF.

This clonotype was seen at least ten times. The J gene is TRBJ1-4, the V gene TRBV5-1, with D perhaps matching TRBD1 (5 bases). This CDR3 spans 13 amino acids. CDR1 is SGHRS, CDR2 YFSETQ, per germline. Deletions cut 4 bases from V and 7 bases from J, with 11 bases between. Here the CDR3 DNA reads TGCGCCAGCAGCGTACAGGATGGTGAAAAACTGTTTTTT. This sequence encodes CASSVQDGEKLFF.

A few counts support this clonotype. The CDR3 DNA reads TGTGCCAGCAGCAGATGGACGGAGAGACCTCCATATAGCAATCAGCCCCAGCATTTT. It encodes CASSRWTERPPYSNQPQHF. The chain joins TRBV5-6 to TRBJ1-5; D unresolved. The CDR3 is made up of 19 amino acids. From germline, CDR1 is SGHDT and CDR2 YYEEEE. V was cut by 4 bases and J by 0 bases, with 23 bases left in between.

Of note for this clonotype: One junction end disagrees with the germline gene, perhaps due to a read error. The genes are TRBV29-1 and TRBJ2-7, with D perhaps being TRBD1 or TRBD2 (5 bases each). The CDR3 sequence is 13 residues long. Germline V gene sequence: CDR1 SQVTM, CDR2 ANQGSEA. For the CDR3, the DNA is TGCAGCTTCGTTCCGGGACCATCCTACGAGCAGTGCTTC. Residues: CSFVPGPSYEQCF.

This clonotype was detected ten times or more. This sequence joins TRBV27 and TRBJ1-6; a possible D gene is TRBD1 (6 bases). This CDR3 spans 17 amino acids. Germline V gives CDR1 MNHEY, CDR2 SMNVEV (reference sequence). V lost 2 bases and J lost 9, with 20 bases in between. As DNA, the CDR3 is TGTGCCAGCAGTTTAAAAGGCGTACGGGAGGGGGGTTCACCCCTCCACTTT. This translates into CASSLKGVREGGSPLHF.

The chain carries TRBV2 and TRBJ2-1; D is possibly TRBD2 (6 bases). This CDR3 has 13 amino acids. V was pared by 5 bases and J by 7 bases, with 12 bases between. Germline V gives CDR1 SNHLY, CDR2 FYNNEI. CDR3 nucleotide sequence: TGTGCCAGCAGTAACTCCGCGGGGAATGAGCAGTTCTTC. This sequence encodes CASSNSAGNEQFF.

As regards this clonotype: A junction boundary mismatches the germline segment, possibly from a read error. The chain carries TRBV5-1 and TRBJ1-1, with a weak D call TRBD1 (5 bases). The CDR3 length is 16 residues. CDR1 and CDR2 (germline): SGHRS, YFSETQ. The CDR3 spells CANSLDSRGSETEAFF. For the CDR3, the DNA is TGCGCCAACAGCTTGGATTCGAGGGGTTCGGAGACTGAAGCTTTCTTT.

This clonotype was seen a few times. The chain employs TRBV20-1 and TRBJ2-1; 8 positions agree with TRBD2. The trim removed 3 bases at V and 6 bases at J, leaving 7 bases unmatched. CDR1 is DFQATT and CDR2 is SNEGSKA in the germline V gene (reference sequence). The CDR3 has 14 residues. CDR3 amino acids: CSASRWGLVNEQFF. In DNA, the CDR3 is TGCAGTGCTAGTAGGTGGGGACTAGTCAATGAGCAGTTCTTC.

The V call is TRBV29-1, the J call TRBJ1-1, with 11 positions matching TRBD1. The junction had 8 bases not matched to a gene; V was cut back by 3 bases and J by 8 bases. Germline CDR1 SQVTM, CDR2 ANQGSEA. This CDR3 has 14 residues. The CDR3 nucleotides are TGCAGCGTTGACAAGGACAGGGGGCGTAGGGAAGCTTTCTTT. Its translation is CSVDKDRGRREAFF.

In regard to this clonotype: One end of the junction varies from germline; a read error may be responsible. The J gene is TRBJ1-1, the V gene TRBV27; D uncertain. The CDR3 is made up of 13 amino acids. CDR1 is MNHEY and CDR2 is SMNVEV in the germline V gene (reference sequence). This CDR3 is CASSFGLNTESFF. The CDR3 DNA reads as TGTGCCAGCAGTTTCGGCCTGAACACTGAATCTTTCTTT.

The chain uses TRBV29-1 and TRBJ2-3; possibly TRBD1 for D (5 bases). The CDR3 is 17 amino acids. Trimming cost V 5 bases and J 5 bases, with 26 bases left between them. Germline V lookup: CDR1 SQVTM, CDR2 ANQGSEA. CDR3 DNA: TGCAGCGTTTGGAAGGCAACAGGCGCCGTGTGGGGAGATACGCAGTATTTT. Residues: CSVWKATGAVWGDTQYF.

There are a few counts of this clonotype. The chain carries TRBV10-2 and TRBJ2-4; 7 nucleotides line up with TRBD2. The CDR3 sequence is 16 residues long. The germline CDR1 and CDR2 sequences are WSHSY and SAAADI. The junction had 9 bases not matched to a gene; V was cut back by 4 bases and J by 3 bases. This CDR3 is CASSVGGGMGKNIQYF. The CDR3 DNA reads TGCGCCAGCAGTGTTGGGGGGGGGATGGGCAAAAACATTCAGTACTTC.

The chain is built from TRBV11-2 and TRBJ1-6; possibly TRBD1 for D (6 bases). The length of the CDR3 is 14 residues. V lost 4 bases to trimming and J lost 7 bases, with 11 bases between them. CDR1 is SGHAT, CDR2 FQNNGV, per germline. The CDR3 loop reads CASSWGARNSPLHF. CDR3 bases: TGTGCCAGCAGCTGGGGGGCAAGGAATTCACCCCTCCACTTT.

This clonotype was seen repeatedly, ten times or more. The chain joins TRBV12-5 to TRBJ1-1, with 8 nucleotides matching TRBD1. The ends lost 5 bases at V and 0 bases at J; junction bases unmatched: 11. CDR3 length: 17 residues. CDR1 LGHNT and CDR2 FRNRAP come from the germline V gene. CDR3 nucleotide sequence: TGTGCTAGTGGTCCACCCGGGACAGGTGTATTGAACACTGAAGCTTTCTTT. Protein: CASGPPGTGVLNTEAFF.